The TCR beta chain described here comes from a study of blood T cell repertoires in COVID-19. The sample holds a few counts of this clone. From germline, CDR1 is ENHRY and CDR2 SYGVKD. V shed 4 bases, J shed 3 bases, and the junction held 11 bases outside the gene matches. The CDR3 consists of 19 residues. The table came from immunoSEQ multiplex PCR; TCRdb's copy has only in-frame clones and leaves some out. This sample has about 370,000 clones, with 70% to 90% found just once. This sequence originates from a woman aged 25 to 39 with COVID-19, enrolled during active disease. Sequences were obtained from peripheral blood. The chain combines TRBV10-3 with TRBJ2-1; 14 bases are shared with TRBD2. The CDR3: CAISGEAGLAGVGYNEQFF. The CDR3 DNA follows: TGTGCCATCAGTGGGGAGGCGGGACTAGCGGGAGTGGGCTACAATGAGCAGTTCTTC.